A single TCR beta chain is shown here with its context. The data derive from a study of blood T cell repertoires in COVID-19. The CDR3 contains 13 residues. Per germline, CDR1 KGHDR and CDR2 SFDVKD. V was shortened by 5 bases and J by 4 bases, with 10 bases between the two germline ends. Generated by immunoSEQ multiplex PCR, the TCRdb table keeps only in-frame clones and is missing some. Of 45,000 to 60,000 clones listed, almost 80% are singletons. The TCR was taken from a woman aged 45-60 years with acute COVID-19. The chain is built from TRBV24-1 and TRBJ1-2; D is possibly TRBD1 (5 bases). Sequenced sample: PBMCs or T cells enriched from blood (not recorded which). This CDR3 is CATSAQGFYGYTF. DNA for the CDR3: TGTGCCACCAGTGCTCAGGGTTTCTATGGCTACACCTTC.